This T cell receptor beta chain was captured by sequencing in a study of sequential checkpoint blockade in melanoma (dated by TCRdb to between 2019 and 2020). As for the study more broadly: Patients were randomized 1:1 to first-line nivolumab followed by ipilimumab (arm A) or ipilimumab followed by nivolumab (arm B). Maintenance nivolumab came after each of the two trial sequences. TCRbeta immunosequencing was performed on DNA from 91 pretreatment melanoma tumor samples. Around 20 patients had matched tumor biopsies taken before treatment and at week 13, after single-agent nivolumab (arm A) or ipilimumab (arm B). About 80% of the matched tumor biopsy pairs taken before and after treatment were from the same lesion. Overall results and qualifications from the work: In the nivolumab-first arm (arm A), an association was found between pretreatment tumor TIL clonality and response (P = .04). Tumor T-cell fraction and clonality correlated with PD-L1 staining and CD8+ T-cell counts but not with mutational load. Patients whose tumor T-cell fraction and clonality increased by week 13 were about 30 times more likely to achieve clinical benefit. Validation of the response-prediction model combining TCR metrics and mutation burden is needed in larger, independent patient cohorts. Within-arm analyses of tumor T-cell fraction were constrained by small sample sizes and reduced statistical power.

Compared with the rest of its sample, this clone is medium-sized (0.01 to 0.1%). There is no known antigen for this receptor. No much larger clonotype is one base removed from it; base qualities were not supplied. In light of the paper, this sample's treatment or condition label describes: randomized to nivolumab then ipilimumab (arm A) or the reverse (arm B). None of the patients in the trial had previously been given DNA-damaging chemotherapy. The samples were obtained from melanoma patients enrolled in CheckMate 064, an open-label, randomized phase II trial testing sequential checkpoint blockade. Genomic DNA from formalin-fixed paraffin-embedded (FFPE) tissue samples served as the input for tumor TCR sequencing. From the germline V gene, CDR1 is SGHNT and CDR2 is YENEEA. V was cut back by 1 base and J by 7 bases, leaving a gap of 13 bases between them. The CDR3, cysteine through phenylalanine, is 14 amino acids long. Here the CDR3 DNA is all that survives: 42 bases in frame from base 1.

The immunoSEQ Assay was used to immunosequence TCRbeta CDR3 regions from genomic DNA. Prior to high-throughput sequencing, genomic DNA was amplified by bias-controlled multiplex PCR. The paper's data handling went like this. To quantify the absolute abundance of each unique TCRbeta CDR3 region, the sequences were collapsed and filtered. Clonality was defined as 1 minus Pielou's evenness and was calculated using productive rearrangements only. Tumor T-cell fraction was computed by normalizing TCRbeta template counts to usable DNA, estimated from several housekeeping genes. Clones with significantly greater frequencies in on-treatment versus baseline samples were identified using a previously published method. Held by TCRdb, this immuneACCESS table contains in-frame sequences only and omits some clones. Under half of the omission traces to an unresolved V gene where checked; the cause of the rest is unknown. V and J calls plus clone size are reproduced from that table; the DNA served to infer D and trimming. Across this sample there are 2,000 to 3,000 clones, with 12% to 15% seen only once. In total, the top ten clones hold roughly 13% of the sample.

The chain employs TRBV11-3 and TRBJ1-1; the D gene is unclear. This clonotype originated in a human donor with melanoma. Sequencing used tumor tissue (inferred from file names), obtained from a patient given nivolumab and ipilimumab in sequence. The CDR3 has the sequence CASSLGARGDEAFF. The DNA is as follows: TGTGCCAGCAGCTTAGGGGCACGGGGTGATGAAGCTTTCTTT.